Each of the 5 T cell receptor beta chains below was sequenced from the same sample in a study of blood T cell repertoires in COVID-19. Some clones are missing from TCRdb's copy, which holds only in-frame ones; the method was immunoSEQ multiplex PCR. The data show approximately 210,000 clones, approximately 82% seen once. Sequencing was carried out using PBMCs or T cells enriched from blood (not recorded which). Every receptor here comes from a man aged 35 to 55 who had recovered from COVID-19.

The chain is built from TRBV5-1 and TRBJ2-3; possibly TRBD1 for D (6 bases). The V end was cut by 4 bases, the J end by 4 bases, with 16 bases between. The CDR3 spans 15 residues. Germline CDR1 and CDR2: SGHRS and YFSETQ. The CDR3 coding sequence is TGCGCCAGCAGCAGACAGGTTAATAACGCAGATACGCAGTATTTT. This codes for CASSRQVNNADTQYF.

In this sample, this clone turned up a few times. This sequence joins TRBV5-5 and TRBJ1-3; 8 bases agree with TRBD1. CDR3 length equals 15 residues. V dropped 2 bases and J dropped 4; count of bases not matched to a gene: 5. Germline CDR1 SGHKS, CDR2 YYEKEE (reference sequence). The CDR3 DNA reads TGTGCCAGCAGCTTTGGCCAGGGGGCCGGAAACACCATATATTTT. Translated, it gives CASSFGQGAGNTIYF.

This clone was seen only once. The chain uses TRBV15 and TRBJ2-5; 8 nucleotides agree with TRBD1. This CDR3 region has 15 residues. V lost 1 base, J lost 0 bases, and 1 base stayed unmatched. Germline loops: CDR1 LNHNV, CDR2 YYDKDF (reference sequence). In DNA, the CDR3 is TGTGCCACCAGCAGAGCGGACAGGGACCAAGAGACCCAGTACTTC. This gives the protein CATSRADRDQETQYF. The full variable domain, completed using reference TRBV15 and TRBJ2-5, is DAMVIQNPRYQVTQFGKPVTLSCSQTLNHNVMYWYQQKSSQAPKLLFHYYDKDFNNEADTPDNFQSRRPNTSFCFLDIRSPGLGDTAMYLCATSRADRDQETQYFGPGTRLLVL.

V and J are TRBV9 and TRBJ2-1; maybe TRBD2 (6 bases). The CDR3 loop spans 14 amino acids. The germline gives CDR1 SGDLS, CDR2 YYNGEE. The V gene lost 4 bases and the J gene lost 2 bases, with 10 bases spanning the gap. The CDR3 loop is CASSREPTYNEQFF. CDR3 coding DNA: TGTGCCAGCAGCCGGGAGCCAACCTACAATGAGCAGTTCTTC.

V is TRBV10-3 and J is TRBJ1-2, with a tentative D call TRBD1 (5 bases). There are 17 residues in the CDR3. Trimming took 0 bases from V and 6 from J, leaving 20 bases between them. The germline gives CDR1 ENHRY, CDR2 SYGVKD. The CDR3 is CAISESTYPGGGHGYTF. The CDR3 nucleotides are TGTGCCATCAGTGAGTCTACTTACCCCGGGGGGGGTCATGGCTACACCTTC.